Following are 8 T cell receptor beta chains from one sample sequenced in a study of blood T cell repertoires in COVID-19 (dated by TCRdb to 2020 to 2022). To prepare the library, the immunoSEQ multiplex PCR assay was applied. This immuneACCESS table, as held by TCRdb, lists in-frame sequences with V and J called but not all clones. Of the missing ones, under half trace to an unresolved V gene in checked studies; the others have no known cause. The sample table holds approximately 120,000 clones, of which roughly 71% were seen once. Clones ranked in the top ten supply about 18% of the sample. Sequencing used peripheral blood. The receptors shown here come from a man older than 75 with acute or convalescent COVID-19.

The V call is TRBV7-2, the J call TRBJ2-7; perhaps TRBD2 as D (7 bases). Germline CDR1 is SGHTA and CDR2 is FQGNSA. Trimming shortened V by 0 bases and J by 1 base, and 13 bases separated the two germline ends. The CDR3 is 16 residues long. The CDR3, as DNA: TGTGCCAGCAGCTTAGCGAGGGGAGGGGGGTCCTACGAGCAGTACTTC. It yields the protein CASSLARGGGSYEQYF.

This chain joins TRBV3-1 (or the pseudogene TRBV3-2) and TRBJ2-2, with 8 bases identical to TRBD1. The length of the CDR3 is 18 residues. Per the germline V gene, CDR1 is LGHDT and CDR2 is YNNKEL (reference sequence). Trimming cost V 0 bases and J 0 bases; bases outside gene matches: 6. The DNA of the CDR3 is TGTGCCAGCAGCCAAGATCGACTACAGGGGGCGAACACCGGGGAGCTGTTTTTT. Residues: CASSQDRLQGANTGELFF.

In this sample, this clone turned up a few times. The gene calls are TRBV6-2 or TRBV6-3 and TRBJ2-1, with TRBD1 identical over 7 bases. In germline, CDR1 is MNHEY, CDR2 SVGEGT. Trimming removed 6 bases from V and 5 bases from J; junction bases left unmatched: 13. The CDR3 is made up of 16 amino acids. CDR3 sequence: CASSLRQGPGDNEQFF. For the CDR3, the DNA is TGTGCCAGCAGCCTGCGACAGGGCCCAGGCGACAATGAGCAGTTCTTC.

The chain uses TRBV10-2 and TRBJ1-2; 8 bases are a match to TRBD1. V shed 7 bases, J shed 4 bases, and the junction held 8 bases outside the gene matches. The germline gives CDR1 WSHSY, CDR2 SAAADI. The CDR3 is 14 residues long. CDR3 sequence (DNA): TGCGCCAGCACCTCGACAGGGGAACGCTATGGCTACACCTTC. Translation: CASTSTGERYGYTF.

This clone was seen just once. The rearrangement links TRBV28 to TRBJ2-3, with 10 bases fitting TRBD2. Germline CDR1 reads MDHEN; CDR2 reads SYDVKM. The CDR3 spans 19 residues. V dropped 2 bases and J dropped 3; count of bases not matched to a gene: 14. The CDR3 loop reads CASSLMLSGGASGTDTQYF. CDR3 in DNA: TGTGCCAGCAGTTTAATGCTGAGCGGGGGGGCAAGTGGGACAGATACGCAGTATTTT.

The chain is built from TRBV7-6 and TRBJ1-2; 7 nucleotides align to TRBD1. CDR1 SGHVS and CDR2 FNYEAQ come from the germline V gene. J was trimmed by 7 bases and V by 6 bases; bases with no gene match: 17. This CDR3 is built from 16 residues. DNA for the CDR3: TGTGCCAGCAGTCAAGGAGAGGAGGGGGCGGCAGGTGGCTACACCTTC. Amino acids: CASSQGEEGAAGGYTF. The whole variable domain, filled in from reference TRBV7-6 and TRBJ1-2, reads GAGVSQSPRYKVTKRGQDVALRCDPISGHVSLYWYRQALGQGPEFLTYFNYEAQQDKSGLPNDRFSAERPEGSISTLTIQRTEQRDSAMYRCASSQGEEGAAGGYTFGSGTRLTVV.

The sample holds a few counts of this clone. The chain carries TRBV4-1 and TRBJ2-1; 14 nucleotides line up with TRBD2. V gave up 1 base and J gave up 4 bases; unmatched junction bases: 6. Germline CDR1 MGHRA, CDR2 YSYEKL. The CDR3 length is 18 residues. In DNA form, the CDR3 reads TGCGCCAGCAGCCAAGGAGGACTAGCGGGGGGATTTTACAATGAGCAGTTCTTC. Translated, it gives CASSQGGLAGGFYNEQFF.

Note on this clone: One end of the junction does not line up with germline, which may come from a read error. The J gene is TRBJ2-1, the V gene TRBV5-1; 9 bases are a match to TRBD2. The germline V gene encodes CDR1 SGHRS and CDR2 YFSETQ. This CDR3 contains 16 residues. The CDR3 loop reads CPSSWEGGGALGSRFF. In DNA form, the CDR3 reads TGCCCCAGCAGCTGGGAGGGCGGGGGGGCGTTGGGGAGCCGGTTCTTC.